The TCR beta chain under discussion was sequenced for a study of shared clonotypes between healthy human individuals (TCRdb year 2020). Regarding the complete study: Three men and a couple of women, aged 18 to 49 years, made up the cohort. For each donor, CD4 naive and CD4 memory were each run on three plates, CD8 naive on two plates, and CD8 memory on one plate. The study deeply sequenced blood TCR repertoires of about 5 healthy adults to estimate repertoire size and the extent of clonotype sharing between individuals. To increase sequencing depth and limit assay-specific biases, different laboratories used diverse techniques to prepare libraries and sequence TCR repertoires. Leukapheresis yielded between about 0.9 and 10 billion PBMCs per donor. Results and caveats for the whole study, not just this receptor: Clonotypes shared by all four sorted-subset donors showed higher generation probabilities than non-shared clonotypes. Naive subsets generally had larger estimated clonotype richness than memory subsets did. Even with the large sequencing depth, rarefaction of the sorted-subset datasets indicated that sequencing was incomplete. Pairwise subsampling led to the expectation that sequencing depth would affect the degree of clonotype sharing among donors. Across a few donors, about 4.5% of naive CD4, around 3.3% of naive CD8, roughly 2.3% of memory CD4, and approximately 0.42% of memory CD8 clonotypes were shared. Only blood was sampled, and tissue TCR repertoires likely differ from those in blood. Because the study included only a small number of donors, the genetic and exposure-history diversity represented was limited.

The CDR3 holds 16 amino acids from the cysteine to the phenylalanine. Just the 48-base CDR3 DNA is kept, in frame starting at base 1. TCR CDR3 regions were amplified from genomic DNA by multiplex PCR using the deep immunoSEQ assay. Extracted genomic DNA from each cell subset was spread evenly across all wells of several immunoSEQ 96-well plates, with each plate serving as a replicate. For sorted subsets, each replicate PCR was loaded with 200 ng genomic DNA, equivalent to 30,000 or so T cell genomes. Purified libraries were quantified with a Qubit 3.0 fluorometer, sized on a Bioanalyzer 2100, and re-quantified with the KAPA Library Quantification kit. A separate single-read 150-cycle Illumina NextSeq 550 flow cell was used to sequence each immunoSEQ 96-well plate. Concerning the study's data processing: The immunoSEQ output contained only junctional sequences without quality scores, so filtering could not match that applied to full-length reads. To assign V/J genes and CDR3, sequences were annotated against IMGT germline references using PyIR, a Python wrapper for IgBLAST v1.9. Reads with weak V/J assignments (E-value above 1e-6), missing CDR3, stop codons, out-of-frame junctions, or ambiguous translated residues were removed. V3J clonotypes were defined as sequences sharing an identical inferred V gene, J gene, and CDR3 amino acid sequence. The percentage overlap between two repertoires was calculated by dividing the number of shared unique clonotypes by the size of the smaller repertoire. RTK rarefaction, the Chao1 estimator, and Recon v2.1 estimates of unobserved clonotypes were used to assess repertoire richness. For all TCRbeta clonotypes obtained by the gDNA method from four donors, generation probabilities were computed with OLGA. Held by TCRdb, this immuneACCESS table contains in-frame sequences only and omits some clones. Under half of the omission traces to an unresolved V gene where checked; the cause of the rest is unknown. The DNA was the basis for D and trimming; V, J and clone size are from that table. The sample table records over a million clones; approximately 97% of these occur just once. The ten largest account for about 1.2% of the sample.

As concerns this clone: Its binding antigen is unknown. No base quality values were provided; no much bigger clone lies one nucleotide off.

The donors were healthy, HIV-negative adults who had no recently reported acute infections or vaccinations. Only Caucasian adults living in Nashville, Tennessee, USA were represented among the donors. Magnetic negative selection was used to enrich CD4+ T cells, after which naive cells were positively selected on CD45RA and the negative fraction became the memory subset. Blood was obtained by leukapheresis, after which PBMCs were separated by Ficoll-Histopaque density gradient centrifugation and cryopreserved in liquid nitrogen vapor phase. Analytical flow cytometry was used to check the purity and quantity of each magnetically sorted T cell population. Genomic DNA was isolated from every sorted fraction and measured by UV absorbance on a Nanodrop 2000c.

The material sequenced was naive CD4+ T cells sorted from blood. The meaning of the sample's cell subset or site label: CD45RA+ positively selected. The chain uses TRBV21-1 and TRBJ2-7; the DNA was not compared with TRBD1, the D call given in the table. TRBV21-1 is an annotated pseudogene. The receptor was derived from a man aged 25-45 years in good health. At the DNA level, the sequence is TGTGCCAGCAGCAAAGTATATTCAAACAGCTCCTACGAGCAGTACTTC. The resulting protein is CASSKVYSNSSYEQYF.